The 23 T cell receptor beta chains given below trace back to one sample, sequenced in a study of TIL therapy for anti-PD-1-resistant metastatic lung cancer. Time point denoted: pre-treatment sample, taken before nivolumab and TIL therapy. Pleural nodules or supraclavicular lymph nodes made up most of the excised metastases sampled. The immunoSEQ assay was v3. Sequencing used immunoSEQ multiplex PCR; TCRdb keeps in-frame clones, though not all of them. The sample has around 100,000 clones; about three fifths are singletons. This material consisted of tumor tissue, taken at baseline. The receptor source for this set is a person between 25 and 80 years old with non-small cell lung cancer.

The gene calls are TRBV27 and TRBJ2-7, with TRBD2 matching 8 bases. Germline V gene sequence: CDR1 MNHEY, CDR2 SMNVEV (reference sequence). Losses at the gene ends were 5 bases for V and 3 bases for J; bases not matched to a gene: 6. The CDR3 covers 14 residues. In DNA form, the CDR3 reads TGTGCCAGCAGTCTACTAGCGGTAGGCTACGAGCAGTACTTC. This encodes CASSLLAVGYEQYF.

The chain has TRBV7-2 and TRBJ1-4; D is uncertain. The V and J ends lost 0 bases and 3 bases respectively, with 20 bases between them. The CDR3 consists of 19 residues. From germline, CDR1 is SGHTA and CDR2 FQGNSA. For the CDR3, the DNA is TGTGCCAGCAGCTTAGCCACAGCATGGCCCCATTGGGCTAATGAAAAACTGTTTTTT. This encodes CASSLATAWPHWANEKLFF.

The chain has TRBV5-5 and TRBJ2-7; D may be TRBD1 (5 bases). This CDR3 has 14 amino acids. Trimming shortened V by 0 bases and J by 3 bases, and 10 bases separated the two germline ends. Germline CDR1 reads SGHKS; CDR2 reads YYEKEE (reference sequence). The CDR3 loop is CASSLGGSVYEQYF. The CDR3 DNA follows: TGTGCCAGCAGCTTGGGGGGCAGTGTCTACGAGCAGTACTTC.

The gene calls are TRBV6-5 and TRBJ1-2; no definite D call. CDR1 is MNHEY and CDR2 is SVGAGI in the germline V gene. This CDR3 is built from 12 residues. The ends were cut back, 1 base at V and 2 bases at J, with 2 bases in the middle. In DNA, the CDR3 is TGTGCCAGCAGTTACTACAACTATGGCTACACCTTC. This sequence encodes CASSYYNYGYTF.

This clone was found a few times. The CDR3 loop is CASSNLNTYEQYF. CDR3 sequence (DNA): TGTGCCAGCAGCAATCTAAACACCTACGAGCAGTACTTC. The chain couples TRBV5-6 to TRBJ2-7; D uncertain. Germline values: CDR1 SGHDT, CDR2 YYEEEE. The CDR3 sequence is 13 residues long. Trimming removed 4 bases at V and 2 bases at J, with 10 bases between.

The chain employs TRBV28 and TRBJ2-6; 7 bases are shared with TRBD2. This CDR3 is 18 amino acids long. Germline-derived CDR1 and CDR2 are MDHEN and SYDVKM. The J segment lost 0 bases and the V segment lost 5 bases, leaving 10 bases of the junction unmatched. The CDR3 region has the DNA TGTGCCAGCAGTCAGAACGAAGGACTAGTCTCTGGGGCCAACGTCCTGACTTTC. Amino acid sequence: CASSQNEGLVSGANVLTF.

The V gene is TRBV6-5, the J gene TRBJ2-1, with 8 bases fitting TRBD2. Germline CDR1 and CDR2: MNHEY and SVGAGI. There are 15 residues in the CDR3. V gave up 8 bases and J gave up 0 bases; unmatched junction bases: 6. The CDR3 coding sequence is TGTGCCAGCCGGACTAGCATGAGCTCCTACAATGAGCAGTTCTTC. This sequence encodes CASRTSMSSYNEQFF.

This chain joins TRBV6-2 or TRBV6-3 and TRBJ1-4; D remains ambiguous. V lost 6 bases and J lost 7, with 18 bases in between. The CDR3 extends over 15 amino acids. The germline gives CDR1 MNHEY, CDR2 SVGEGT. The CDR3 protein is CASSREQSRGEKLFF. CDR3 coding DNA: TGTGCCAGCAGCCGGGAGCAGTCTCGAGGTGAAAAACTGTTTTTT.

This clone was recorded only once. This chain uses TRBV3-1 (or the pseudogene TRBV3-2) with TRBJ2-5; the D gene is possibly TRBD2 (6 bases). There are 15 residues in the CDR3. Trimming stripped 4 bases from V and 3 bases from J, with 15 bases between. CDR1 is LGHDT, CDR2 YNNKEL, per germline (reference sequence). CDR3 protein: CASSPQLARKETQYF. CDR3 sequence (DNA): TGTGCCAGCAGCCCGCAACTAGCCCGAAAAGAGACCCAGTACTTC.

This clone was seen more than once but under ten times. The J gene is TRBJ1-4, the V gene TRBV19; 9 bases line up with TRBD1. J was trimmed by 1 base and V by 6 bases; bases with no gene match: 6. CDR1 and CDR2 (germline): LNHDA, SQIVND (reference sequence). The CDR3 is made up of 16 amino acids. CDR3 in amino acids: CASRRTGDGTNEKLFF. In nucleotides, the CDR3 is TGTGCCAGTAGAAGGACAGGGGACGGAACTAATGAAAAACTGTTTTTT.

This rearrangement joins TRBV6-5 to TRBJ2-1; 7 bases line up with TRBD1. V dropped 5 bases and J dropped 5; count of bases not matched to a gene: 6. The CDR3 has 14 residues. CDR1 MNHEY and CDR2 SVGAGI come from the germline V gene. The CDR3 region is CASSLRDRHNEQFF. The CDR3 region has the DNA TGTGCCAGCAGTCTCCGGGACAGACACAATGAGCAGTTCTTC.

This clone was counted once. This chain's CDR3 is CSASPPGRALDETQYF. In DNA form, the CDR3 reads TGCAGTGCTAGTCCCCCTGGGCGTGCTTTGGACGAGACCCAGTACTTC. The chain couples TRBV20-1 to TRBJ2-5; D remains ambiguous. With 3 bases removed from V and 5 bases from J, the gap between germline ends came to 22 bases. The CDR3 length is 16 residues. Germline assignment: CDR1 DFQATT and CDR2 SNEGSKA (reference sequence).

The chain uses TRBV28 and TRBJ1-2; D is unresolved. Germline assignment: CDR1 MDHEN and CDR2 SYDVKM. V shed 6 bases and J shed 7 bases, with 6 bases lying between them. The CDR3 extends over 10 amino acids. CDR3 loop: CASSRSGYTF. Written as DNA, the CDR3 is TGTGCCAGCAGCCGTAGTGGCTACACCTTC.

The V call is TRBV28, the J call TRBJ1-1; D is undetermined. Trimming removed 10 bases at V and 7 bases at J, with 16 bases between. CDR1 and CDR2 (germline): MDHEN, SYDVKM. The CDR3 covers 12 residues. The CDR3 region has the DNA TGTGCCACCATTAGGAGGGTTGGTGAAGCTTTCTTT. It specifies CATIRRVGEAFF.

This chain joins TRBV4-3 and TRBJ2-3; 9 nucleotides line up with TRBD2. V shed 4 bases and J 0 bases; nucleotides not matched to a gene: 14. The length of the CDR3 is 19 residues. From germline, CDR1 is LGHNA and CDR2 YSLEER. CDR3 protein: CASSRMTSGRGPSTDTQYF. The CDR3 DNA is TGCGCCAGCAGCCGGATGACTAGCGGAAGAGGTCCTAGCACAGATACGCAGTATTTT.

A word on this clone: One end of the junction does not line up with germline, which may come from a read error. The V gene is TRBV2, the J gene TRBJ1-5, with 8 positions matching TRBD1. The CDR3 extends over 16 amino acids. CDR1 and CDR2 from the germline V gene are SNHLY and FYNNEI. Here the CDR3 reads CTSTLDRDRPYMPQHF. DNA for the CDR3: TGTACCAGCACCTTGGATCGGGACAGGCCTTATATGCCCCAGCATTTT.

The J gene is TRBJ1-3, the V gene TRBV5-1; 8 nucleotides match TRBD1. The germline V gene encodes CDR1 SGHRS and CDR2 YFSETQ. The J segment lost 2 bases and the V segment lost 0 bases, leaving 7 bases of the junction unmatched. The CDR3 length is 17 residues. DNA of the CDR3: TGCGCCAGCAGCTTGGAAGAGACAGGGGAAGCTGGAAACACCATATATTTT. Translated: CASSLEETGEAGNTIYF.

The chain employs TRBV29-1 and TRBJ1-2; D gene unclear. Germline assignment: CDR1 SQVTM and CDR2 ANQGSEA. V was trimmed by 4 bases and J by 2 bases, leaving 11 bases between them. This CDR3 spans 13 amino acids. The CDR3 reads CSVADGENYGYTF. CDR3 sequence (DNA): TGCAGCGTTGCGGATGGGGAGAACTATGGCTACACCTTC.

This sequence joins TRBV5-6 and TRBJ2-7; no reliable D call. The V gene lost 6 bases and the J gene lost 3 bases, with 10 bases spanning the gap. The germline CDR1 and CDR2 sequences are SGHDT and YYEEEE. This CDR3 is built from 12 residues. CDR3 loop: CASTLVGYEQYF. The CDR3, as DNA: TGTGCCAGCACCCTGGTGGGCTACGAGCAGTACTTC.

The chain employs TRBV3-1 (or the pseudogene TRBV3-2) and TRBJ1-5; 7 bases are shared with TRBD1. Per the germline V gene, CDR1 is LGHDT and CDR2 is YNNKEL (reference sequence). The CDR3 extends over 23 amino acids. Losses at the gene ends were 0 bases for V and 6 bases for J; bases not matched to a gene: 29. CDR3 in amino acids: CASSQDAPAHPRDREAPSQPQHF. The CDR3 DNA reads as TGTGCCAGCAGCCAAGATGCCCCCGCCCACCCAAGGGACAGAGAGGCCCCCAGTCAGCCCCAGCATTTT.

This clone was detected only once. The chain is built from TRBV28 and TRBJ1-4, with D possibly matching TRBD1 (5 bases). The CDR3 is made up of 14 amino acids. Germline CDR1 is MDHEN and CDR2 is SYDVKM. With 7 bases removed from V and 4 bases from J, the gap between germline ends came to 13 bases. The CDR3 region is CASTPGRLNEKLFF. In DNA, the CDR3 is TGTGCCAGCACCCCGGGACGGCTTAATGAAAAACTGTTTTTT. The variable domain in full, with the rest retrieved from reference TRBV28 and TRBJ1-4, is DVKVTQSSRYLVKRTGEKVFLECVQDMDHENMFWYRQDPGLGLRLIYFSYDVKMKEKGDIPEGYSVSREKKERFSLILESASTNQTSMYLCASTPGRLNEKLFFGSGTQLSVL.

This chain links TRBV4-2 with TRBJ2-3; 8 bases fit TRBD2. The V segment lost 4 bases and the J segment 0 bases; nucleotides outside the gene matches: 3. CDR1 LGHNA and CDR2 YNFKEQ come from the germline V gene. CDR3 length equals 15 residues. CDR3 coding DNA: TGTGCCAGCAGCCCCCGGACTAGCAGCACAGATACGCAGTATTTT. The encoded protein is CASSPRTSSTDTQYF.

Here the CDR3 DNA reads TGCGCCAGCAGCTTTTCCGGGGGAACCTACGAGCAGTACTTC. Protein sequence: CASSFSGGTYEQYF. The chain combines TRBV5-1 with TRBJ2-7, with D possibly TRBD2 on 6 matching bases. Trimming pared 2 bases from V and 2 bases from J, leaving 11 bases between. The CDR3 spans 14 residues. Per the germline V gene, CDR1 is SGHRS and CDR2 is YFSETQ.